This entry describes one T cell receptor beta chain. Produced via immunoSEQ multiplex PCR; TCRdb's table is partial and in-frame only. The table lists about 110,000 clones, less than 95% of them singletons. Germline V lookup: CDR1 PRHDT, CDR2 FYEKMQ (reference sequence). V dropped 5 bases and J dropped 2; count of bases not matched to a gene: 10. This CDR3 has 16 residues. These data belong to a study of T cell changes during pregnancy in multiple sclerosis. This chain connects TRBV13 to TRBJ2-7; TRBD2 aligns across 9 bases. This specimen consisted of peripheral blood, obtained after pregnancy. This TCR derives from a female donor with multiple sclerosis, enrolled in a pregnancy study. CDR3 amino acids: CASSTLGLAPTYEQYF. The CDR3 DNA follows: TGTGCCAGCAGCACCTTAGGACTAGCGCCCACCTACGAGCAGTACTTC.